The clone carrying this T cell receptor beta chain occurred many times. RNA transcripts served as the template for amplifying TCR beta CDR3 regions. In the first-round RT-PCR of the TCR CDR3, the HTBI primer set was used. TCRdb itself ran the multiplex PCR reads through MiXCR, one entry per CDR3 protein. The sample lists around 500,000 distinct CDR3 sequences; roughly 14% were seen once. In germline, CDR1 is SNHLY, CDR2 FYNNEI. The CDR3 totals 14 residues. V shed 8 bases, J shed 4 bases, and the junction held 8 bases outside the gene matches. The source of the sample is a study of T cells in Graves' hyperthyroidism and ophthalmopathy. These patients, aged 18 to 65, had recently diagnosed hyperthyroidism lasting under 2 months. Uncontrolled infection, other autoimmune disease, pregnancy or lactation led to exclusion. The PBMCs were sourced from fresh peripheral blood (about 10 ml).

The J gene is TRBJ2-5, the V gene TRBV2; 9 positions agree with TRBD2. The sequenced sample was blood. This clonotype was sampled from a woman in her late teens or twenties with Graves' hyperthyroidism. The CDR3 DNA follows: TGTGCCAGCCGAGGCGGGAGGGCGATAGAGACCCAGTACTTC. It yields the protein CASRGGRAIETQYF. Supplemented by reference TRBV2 and TRBJ2-5, the full variable domain reads EPEVTQTPSHQVTQMGQEVILRCVPISNHLYFYWYRQILGQKVEFLVSFYNNEISEKSEIFDDQFSVERPDGSNFTLKIRSTKLEDSAMYFCASRGGRAIETQYFGPGTRLLVL.